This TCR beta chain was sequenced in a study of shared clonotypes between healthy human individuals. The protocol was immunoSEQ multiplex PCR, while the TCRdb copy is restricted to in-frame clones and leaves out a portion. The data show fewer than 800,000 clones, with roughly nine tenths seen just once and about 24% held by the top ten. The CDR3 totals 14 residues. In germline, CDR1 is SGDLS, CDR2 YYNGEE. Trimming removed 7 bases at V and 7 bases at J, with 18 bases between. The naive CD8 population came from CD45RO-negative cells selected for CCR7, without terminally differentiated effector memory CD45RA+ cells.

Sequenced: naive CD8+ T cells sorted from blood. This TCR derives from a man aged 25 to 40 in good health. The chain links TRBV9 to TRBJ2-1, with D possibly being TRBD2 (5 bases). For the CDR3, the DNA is TGTGCCAGCGGAGATCCTGTCCCGGGGAATGAGCAGTTCTTC. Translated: CASGDPVPGNEQFF.